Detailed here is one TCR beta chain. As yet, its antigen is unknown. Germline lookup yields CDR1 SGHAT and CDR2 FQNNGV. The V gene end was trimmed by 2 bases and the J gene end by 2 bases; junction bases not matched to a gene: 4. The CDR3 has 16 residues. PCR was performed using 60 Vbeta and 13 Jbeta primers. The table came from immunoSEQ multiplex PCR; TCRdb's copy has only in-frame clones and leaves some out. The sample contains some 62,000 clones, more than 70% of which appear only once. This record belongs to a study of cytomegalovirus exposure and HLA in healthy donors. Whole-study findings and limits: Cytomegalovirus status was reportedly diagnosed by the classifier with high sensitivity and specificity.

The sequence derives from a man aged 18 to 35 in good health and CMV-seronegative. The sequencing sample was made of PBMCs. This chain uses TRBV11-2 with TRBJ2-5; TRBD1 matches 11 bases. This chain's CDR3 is CASSLQGQGGQETQYF. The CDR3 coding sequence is TGTGCCAGCAGCTTACAGGGACAGGGGGGGCAAGAGACCCAGTACTTC.